Listed below are T cell receptor beta chains from one sample, sequenced in a study of chronic HIV infection and antiretroviral therapy. TCRdb ran MiXCR on the 5' RACE reads and lists one entry per CDR3 protein. The sample lists around 31,000 distinct CDR3 sequences; more than 7.5% were seen once. Sequenced: peripheral blood. The origin of the receptors is an adult who had HIV and had not received antiretroviral therapy, or was an uninfected healthy control (not recorded which). The CDR3 runs from the conserved cysteine through the conserved F or W. The D gene is left open where the match is weak. Where a row states a size, it is once, few, many or the class of an expanded clone; other rows omit it.

D gene: .; clone size: many; V gene: TRBV4-3; J gene: TRBJ2-7; CDR3 protein: CASSQAQGGRMEQYF; CDR3 DNA: TGCGCCAGCAGCCAAGCGCAGGGGGGACGTATGGAGCAGTACTTC
D gene: TRBD2; clone size: .; V gene: TRBV5-4; J gene: TRBJ2-3; CDR3 protein: CASSLMSGGTDTQYF; CDR3 DNA: TGTGCCAGCAGCTTGATGAGCGGGGGCACAGATACGCAGTATTTT
D gene: TRBD2; clone size: few; V gene: TRBV6-4; J gene: TRBJ2-1; CDR3 protein: CASSVSGSEGNEQFF; CDR3 DNA: TGTGCCAGCAGTGTGAGCGGGAGTGAAGGAAATGAGCAGTTCTTC
D gene: .; clone size: many; V gene: TRBV6-1; J gene: TRBJ1-5; CDR3 protein: CASSEWGLRNQPQHF; CDR3 DNA: TGTGCCAGCAGTGAATGGGGGCTACGGAATCAGCCCCAGCATTTT
D gene: TRBD1; clone size: .; V gene: TRBV20-1; J gene: TRBJ1-5; CDR3 protein: CSARDRGRHGQPQHF; CDR3 DNA: TGCAGTGCTAGGGACAGGGGGCGTCACGGTCAGCCCCAGCATTTT
D gene: .; clone size: many; V gene: TRBV5-6; J gene: TRBJ2-5; CDR3 protein: CASSLLPGRGRETQYF; CDR3 DNA: TGTGCCAGCAGCTTGCTGCCAGGGAGAGGGCGAGAGACCCAGTACTTC
D gene: .; clone size: few; V gene: TRBV10-3; J gene: TRBJ1-4; CDR3 protein: CAISKTASGDTNEKLFF; CDR3 DNA: TGTGCCATCAGTAAAACGGCGTCGGGGGACACTAATGAAAAACTGTTTTTT
D gene: .; clone size: few; V gene: TRBV6-5; J gene: TRBJ1-5; CDR3 protein: CASSSERGTIQPQHF; CDR3 DNA: TGTGCCAGCAGTTCGGAGAGGGGGACAATTCAGCCCCAGCATTTT
D gene: TRBD1; clone size: .; V gene: TRBV4-1; J gene: TRBJ1-1; CDR3 protein: CASSQETGWVNTEAFF; CDR3 DNA: TGCGCCAGCAGCCAAGAGACAGGGTGGGTGAACACTGAAGCTTTCTTT
D gene: .; clone size: many; V gene: TRBV6-2/TRBV6-3; J gene: TRBJ2-1; CDR3 protein: CASSFLDGFYNEQFF; CDR3 DNA: TGTGCCAGCAGTTTCTTGGACGGGTTCTACAATGAGCAGTTCTTC
D gene: .; clone size: .; V gene: TRBV20-1; J gene: TRBJ2-1; CDR3 protein: CSAGDHVGNEQFF; CDR3 DNA: TGCAGTGCTGGAGACCACGTGGGGAATGAGCAGTTCTTC
D gene: TRBD2; clone size: many; V gene: TRBV19; J gene: TRBJ2-1; CDR3 protein: CASSTGLAGDNEQFF; CDR3 DNA: TGTGCCAGTAGTACCGGACTAGCGGGGGACAATGAGCAGTTCTTC
D gene: .; clone size: many; V gene: TRBV27; J gene: TRBJ1-5; CDR3 protein: CASSGVSNQPQHF; CDR3 DNA: TGTGCCAGCAGTGGGGTGAGCAATCAGCCCCAGCATTTT
D gene: .; clone size: .; V gene: TRBV28; J gene: TRBJ1-4; CDR3 protein: CASSFQTTNEKLFF; CDR3 DNA: TGTGCCAGCAGTTTCCAAACAACTAATGAAAAACTGTTTTTT
D gene: .; clone size: many; V gene: TRBV11-1; J gene: TRBJ2-7; CDR3 protein: CASSRTQSYEQYF; CDR3 DNA: TGTGCCAGCAGCCGGACACAATCCTACGAGCAGTACTTC
D gene: TRBD2; clone size: many; V gene: TRBV6-5; J gene: TRBJ2-5; CDR3 protein: CASRGSGKETQYF; CDR3 DNA: TGTGCCAGCAGGGGTAGCGGGAAAGAGACCCAGTACTTC
D gene: .; clone size: many; V gene: TRBV20-1; J gene: TRBJ1-2; CDR3 protein: CSASKGKMDGYTF; CDR3 DNA: TGCAGTGCTAGTAAGGGGAAAATGGATGGCTACACCTTC
D gene: .; clone size: once; V gene: TRBV10-3; J gene: TRBJ2-2; CDR3 protein: CAITPTRNTGELFF; CDR3 DNA: TGTGCCATCACCCCGACTAGAAACACCGGGGAGCTGTTTTTT
D gene: TRBD2; clone size: medium-sized; V gene: TRBV29-1; J gene: TRBJ2-1; CDR3 protein: CSTREGLGEQFF; CDR3 DNA: TGCAGCACCCGGGAGGGTCTGGGTGAGCAGTTCTTC
D gene: TRBD2; clone size: many; V gene: TRBV10-3; J gene: TRBJ2-7; CDR3 protein: CAISESTGSGSNPYEQYF; CDR3 DNA: TGTGCCATCAGTGAGTCGACGGGAAGCGGGAGTAACCCCTACGAGCAGTACTTC
D gene: .; clone size: few; V gene: TRBV29-1; J gene: TRBJ1-5; CDR3 protein: CSVSDPNQPQHF; CDR3 DNA: TGCAGCGTCTCAGACCCCAATCAGCCCCAGCATTTT
D gene: TRBD1; clone size: few; V gene: TRBV7-6; J gene: TRBJ2-2; CDR3 protein: CASSLESVTGGTGELFF; CDR3 DNA: TGTGCCAGCAGCTTAGAATCCGTGACAGGGGGGACCGGGGAGCTGTTTTTT
D gene: .; clone size: many; V gene: TRBV30; J gene: TRBJ1-5; CDR3 protein: CAWSGVREPQHF; CDR3 DNA: TGTGCCTGGAGCGGAGTCCGGGAGCCCCAGCATTTT
D gene: .; clone size: .; V gene: TRBV4-1; J gene: TRBJ1-1; CDR3 protein: CASSHLGTQTRVNTEAFF; CDR3 DNA: TGCGCCAGCAGCCACCTGGGGACTCAGACACGAGTTAACACTGAAGCTTTCTTT
D gene: TRBD1; clone size: many; V gene: TRBV29-1; J gene: TRBJ1-1; CDR3 protein: CSVGGTTGGTEAFF; CDR3 DNA: TGCAGCGTTGGAGGGACTACAGGGGGGACTGAAGCTTTCTTT
D gene: TRBD2; clone size: .; V gene: TRBV7-2; J gene: TRBJ2-7; CDR3 protein: CASSSRTSMEQYF; CDR3 DNA: TGTGCCAGCAGCTCAAGGACTAGCATGGAGCAGTACTTC
D gene: TRBD2; clone size: medium-sized; V gene: TRBV30; J gene: TRBJ2-5; CDR3 protein: CAWSSGEGQETQYF; CDR3 DNA: TGTGCCTGGAGTTCGGGGGAGGGACAAGAGACCCAGTACTTC
D gene: .; clone size: few; V gene: TRBV29-1; J gene: TRBJ2-3; CDR3 protein: CSVERDSTDTQYF; CDR3 DNA: TGCAGCGTTGAAAGGGACAGCACAGATACGCAGTATTTT
D gene: .; clone size: few; V gene: TRBV12-3/TRBV12-4; J gene: TRBJ1-5; CDR3 protein: CASSPSGRENQPQHF; CDR3 DNA: TGTGCCAGCAGCCCATCCGGAAGAGAGAATCAGCCCCAGCATTTT
D gene: .; clone size: many; V gene: TRBV11-2; J gene: TRBJ1-6; CDR3 protein: CASSNQGNSPLHF; CDR3 DNA: TGTGCCAGCTCGAATCAGGGGAATTCACCCCTCCACTTT
D gene: TRBD1; clone size: few; V gene: TRBV28; J gene: TRBJ2-1; CDR3 protein: CASSFPDRDNEQFF; CDR3 DNA: TGTGCCAGCAGTTTTCCGGACAGGGACAATGAGCAGTTCTTC
D gene: TRBD1; clone size: .; V gene: TRBV6-2/TRBV6-3; J gene: TRBJ1-5; CDR3 protein: CASSYPLGQGSNQPQHF; CDR3 DNA: TGTGCCAGCAGTTACCCACTTGGACAGGGGAGCAATCAGCCCCAGCATTTT
D gene: .; clone size: many; V gene: TRBV20-1; J gene: TRBJ2-4; CDR3 protein: CSARDRGGVIQYF; CDR3 DNA: TGCAGTGCTAGAGACAGGGGAGGGGTCATTCAGTACTTC
D gene: TRBD1; clone size: .; V gene: TRBV4-3; J gene: TRBJ1-2; CDR3 protein: CASSQDIPRGRRDLNYGYNF; CDR3 DNA: TGCGCCAGCAGCCAAGATATCCCCAGGGGGCGCCGAGACCTTAACTATGGCTACAACTTC
D gene: TRBD1; clone size: .; V gene: TRBV10-2; J gene: TRBJ1-3; CDR3 protein: CATTGDSGNTIYF; CDR3 DNA: TGCGCCACGACAGGGGACTCTGGAAACACCATATATTTT
D gene: .; clone size: .; V gene: TRBV29-1; J gene: TRBJ2-7; CDR3 protein: CSVVWYAGEQYF; CDR3 DNA: TGCAGCGTTGTATGGTATGCGGGCGAGCAGTACTTC
D gene: TRBD1; clone size: many; V gene: TRBV11-2; J gene: TRBJ2-2; CDR3 protein: CASSSRGTEHTGELFF; CDR3 DNA: TGTGCCAGCAGCTCCCGAGGGACAGAACACACCGGGGAGCTGTTTTTT
D gene: .; clone size: .; V gene: TRBV4-3; J gene: TRBJ1-2; CDR3 protein: CASSQDRGCNYGYTF; CDR3 DNA: TGCGCCAGCAGCCAAGACAGGGGTTGTAACTATGGCTACACCTTC
D gene: TRBD1; clone size: many; V gene: TRBV20-1; J gene: TRBJ2-1; CDR3 protein: CSADPRQGRNNEQFF; CDR3 DNA: TGCAGTGCAGACCCACGACAGGGCCGCAACAATGAGCAGTTCTTC
D gene: .; clone size: .; V gene: TRBV2; J gene: TRBJ1-5; CDR3 protein: CASSEVGRASNQPQHF; CDR3 DNA: TGTGCCAGCAGTGAAGTGGGGCGTGCGAGCAATCAGCCCCAGCATTTT
D gene: TRBD1; clone size: few; V gene: TRBV6-5; J gene: TRBJ2-5; CDR3 protein: CASSLTAGGQETQYF; CDR3 DNA: TGTGCCAGCAGTTTGACAGCAGGGGGTCAAGAGACCCAGTACTTC
D gene: TRBD1; clone size: .; V gene: TRBV2; J gene: TRBJ1-2; CDR3 protein: CASSEGGTALYGYTF; CDR3 DNA: TGTGCCAGCAGTGAGGGCGGGACAGCTCTCTATGGCTACACCTTC
D gene: .; clone size: .; V gene: TRBV7-6; J gene: TRBJ1-2; CDR3 protein: CASSLTPLVGLNYGYTF; CDR3 DNA: TGTGCCAGCAGCTTAACGCCCCTCGTGGGATTGAACTATGGCTACACCTTC
D gene: .; clone size: many; V gene: TRBV15; J gene: TRBJ2-5; CDR3 protein: CATRATGQEETQYF; CDR3 DNA: TGTGCCACCAGAGCGACCGGACAAGAAGAGACCCAGTACTTC
D gene: TRBD2; clone size: few; V gene: TRBV20-1; J gene: TRBJ2-1; CDR3 protein: CSARDGGGDLGQFF; CDR3 DNA: TGCAGTGCTAGAGATGGGGGGGGGGACCTTGGGCAGTTCTTC